This T cell receptor (beta chain) was recorded in a study of monozygotic twins with inflammatory bowel disease. This CDR3 has 12 amino acids. The germline V gene has CDR1 ENHRY and CDR2 SYGVKD. Each of the TCR libraries took 3,000 to 4,500 ng of total RNA. Following a re-call of the 5' RACE reads, TCRdb has one entry per CDR3 protein and lacks DNA. This sample lists approximately 390,000 distinct CDR3 sequences; its ten largest clones have approximately 2.3%. The specimen was blood. This TCR derives from a human donor with ulcerative colitis or Crohn's disease, or a healthy co-twin of an affected twin (not recorded which). The V call is TRBV10-3, the J call TRBJ2-2. The CDR3 spells CAISEASGELFF.